What follows are 20 T cell receptor beta chains derived from one specimen sequenced in a study of cytomegalovirus exposure and HLA in healthy donors. It was with 60 Vbeta and 13 Jbeta primers that the PCR ran. TCRdb's copy holds only in-frame clones and misses some; the assay was immunoSEQ multiplex PCR. The sample shows more than 95,000 clones, 65% to 85% of them seen only once. The sequencing input was PBMCs. These receptors all come from a man aged 18 to 30 in good health and CMV-seronegative.

This sequence joins TRBV10-3 and TRBJ2-3, with 7 bases fitting TRBD1. The CDR3 covers 14 residues. Germline V gives CDR1 ENHRY, CDR2 SYGVKD. Unmatched junction bases numbered 2, after V lost 5 bases and J lost 0 bases. In DNA form, the CDR3 reads TGTGCCATCAGTTCAGGGGGAAGCACAGATACGCAGTATTTT. Its protein is CAISSGGSTDTQYF.

The chain carries TRBV7-9 and TRBJ2-4; D perhaps matches TRBD2 (6 bases). Germline lookup yields CDR1 SEHNR and CDR2 FQNEAQ (reference sequence). Trimming shortened V by 5 bases and J by 8 bases, and 19 bases separated the two germline ends. This CDR3 spans 15 amino acids. The CDR3 DNA reads TGTGCCAGCAGCCGGACGGGAGCTCAGAGGGACATTCAGTACTTC. Amino acid sequence: CASSRTGAQRDIQYF.

The rearrangement uses TRBV5-1 and TRBJ2-3; TRBD2 matches 13 bases. Trimming cost V 1 base and J 5 bases; bases outside gene matches: 4. CDR3 length equals 16 residues. Looked up from germline, CDR1 is SGHRS and CDR2 is YFSETQ. The chain's CDR3 is CASSLILAGGRDTQYF. The CDR3 DNA follows: TGCGCCAGCAGCTTGATACTAGCGGGAGGGCGAGATACGCAGTATTTT.

The count of this clone is one. V is TRBV5-4 and J is TRBJ1-2; D gene unclear. This CDR3 is built from 16 residues. Germline V gene lookup returns CDR1 SGHNT and CDR2 YYREEE (reference sequence). V lost 1 base and J 7 bases, leaving 20 bases between the germline ends. Here the CDR3 DNA reads TGTGCCAGCAGCTTGCTACCATCGGGGATGGATCTTGGCTACACCTTC. Amino acid sequence: CASSLLPSGMDLGYTF. Combining the CDR3 with reference TRBV5-4 and TRBJ1-2 gives the whole variable domain ETGVTQSPTHLIKTRGQQVTLRCSSQSGHNTVSWYQQALGQGPQFIFQYYREEENGRGNFPPRFSGLQFPNYSSELNVNALELDDSALYLCASSLLPSGMDLGYTFGSGTRLTVV.

The J gene is TRBJ1-1, the V gene TRBV7-3, with TRBD1 matching 8 bases. Germline V gene data show CDR1 as SGHTA and CDR2 as FQGTGA. The length of the CDR3 is 15 residues. Losses at the gene ends were 5 bases for V and 5 bases for J; bases not matched to a gene: 10. The CDR3 spells CASSPLGTGVTEAFF. As DNA, the CDR3 is TGTGCCAGCAGCCCGCTAGGGACAGGCGTTACTGAAGCTTTCTTT. The whole variable domain, filled in from reference TRBV7-3 and TRBJ1-1, reads GAGVSQTPSNKVTEKGKYVELRCDPISGHTALYWYRQSLGQGPEFLIYFQGTGAADDSGLPNDRFFAVRPEGSVSTLKIQRTERGDSAVYLCASSPLGTGVTEAFFGQGTRLTVV.

This clone appeared many times. The V gene is TRBV6-4, the J gene TRBJ2-3; 12 bases align to TRBD1. The CDR3 length is 15 residues. CDR1 and CDR2 from the germline V gene are MRHNA and SNTAGT. V dropped 2 bases and J dropped 4; count of bases not matched to a gene: 1. The CDR3 DNA is TGTGCCAGCAGTGACGGGACAGGGGGCGCAGATACGCAGTATTTT. This codes for CASSDGTGGADTQYF.

This chain uses TRBV27 with TRBJ2-2; tentatively, D is TRBD2 (6 bases). The CDR3 runs 16 residues. Germline V gene sequence: CDR1 MNHEY, CDR2 SMNVEV (reference sequence). V lost 4 bases, J lost 5 bases, and 17 bases lay in between. The CDR3 loop reads CASSYQGRAGTGELFF. The CDR3 bases are TGTGCCAGCAGTTATCAGGGACGCGCGGGAACCGGGGAGCTGTTTTTT.

This chain joins TRBV4-1 and TRBJ2-4, with D possibly being TRBD2 (5 bases). The CDR3 covers 14 residues. The V end lost 0 bases, the J end lost 8 bases, and 11 bases lay between the germline ends. The germline CDR1 and CDR2 sequences are MGHRA and YSYEKL. Here the CDR3 reads CASSQDRGKDIQYF. The DNA for the CDR3 is TGCGCCAGCAGCCAAGATCGGGGTAAGGACATTCAGTACTTC.

This clone was recorded many times. At one end the junction does not follow the germline gene, possibly because of a read error. This chain connects TRBV2 to TRBJ2-7; the D gene is possibly TRBD1 (6 bases). The CDR3 sequence is 11 residues long. Germline V gene data show CDR1 as SNHLY and CDR2 as FYNNEI. Here the CDR3 DNA reads TGTGCCAGCAGAGTGGACGGGACACCTAACTTC. Amino acid sequence: CASRVDGTPNF.

The chain is built from TRBV5-5 and TRBJ2-5; D is ambiguous. The CDR3 is 13 residues long. The V and J ends lost 2 bases and 2 bases respectively, with 7 bases between them. Germline CDR1 SGHKS, CDR2 YYEKEE (reference sequence). The CDR3 reads CASSFQQQETQYF. The CDR3 nucleotides read TGTGCCAGCAGCTTTCAACAGCAAGAGACCCAGTACTTC.

This clone has just one count. V is TRBV7-9 and J is TRBJ2-7; TRBD2 might be the D (6 bases). Trimming took off 1 base at V and 5 bases at J, with 12 bases between the two ends. This CDR3 spans 14 amino acids. The germline gives CDR1 SEHNR, CDR2 FQNEAQ (reference sequence). The CDR3 region has the DNA TGTGCCAGCAGCTTAGACGGGGGTTTAAACGAGCAGTACTTC. This sequence encodes CASSLDGGLNEQYF.

The rearrangement uses TRBV5-8 and TRBJ1-5; D is ambiguous. The CDR3 loop spans 14 amino acids. V was clipped by 2 bases and J by 1 base, with 7 bases between them. Germline V gives CDR1 SGHTS, CDR2 YDEGEE. The DNA of the CDR3 is TGTGCCAGCAGCTTAAGAAGCAGCAATCAGCCCCAGCATTTT. The encoded protein is CASSLRSSNQPQHF.

The gene calls are TRBV28 and TRBJ2-1; no clear D. The CDR3 contains 13 residues. Looked up from germline, CDR1 is MDHEN and CDR2 is SYDVKM. Trimming removed 1 base from V and 3 bases from J, with 4 bases in between. The CDR3 DNA reads TGTGCCAGCAGTTTATTACTCTACAATGAGCAGTTCTTC. This encodes CASSLLLYNEQFF.

This clone has more than one count but fewer than ten. This chain joins TRBV4-3 and TRBJ2-2; no firm D call. V shed 1 base and J shed 0 bases, with 12 bases lying between them. The CDR3 covers 17 residues. Germline CDR1 reads LGHNA; CDR2 reads YSLEER. CDR3 bases: TGCGCCAGCAGCCAAGTTATCGGAACAGCGAACACCGGGGAGCTGTTTTTT. Amino acids: CASSQVIGTANTGELFF.

The V call is TRBV5-4, the J call TRBJ1-5; 8 bases align to TRBD1. Germline V gene data show CDR1 as SGHNT and CDR2 as YYREEE (reference sequence). The CDR3 covers 16 residues. Trimming took 2 bases from V and 9 from J; bases not matched to a gene: 13. CDR3 region: CASSFRTGRGGAPQHF. The DNA for the CDR3 is TGTGCCAGCAGCTTCCGGACAGGGAGAGGGGGGGCGCCCCAGCATTTT.

The chain carries TRBV27 and TRBJ2-5, with TRBD2 as a possible D gene (5 bases). The ends were cut back, 5 bases at V and 2 bases at J, with 18 bases in the middle. The CDR3 consists of 16 residues. Germline V lookup: CDR1 MNHEY, CDR2 SMNVEV (reference sequence). CDR3 region: CASSPSAGERQETQYF. The CDR3, as DNA: TGTGCCAGCAGTCCATCAGCTGGGGAGCGGCAAGAGACCCAGTACTTC.

V and J are TRBV5-4 and TRBJ2-1; 7 bases fit TRBD2. The CDR3 spans 12 residues. Trimming at V came to 3 bases and at J to 12 bases, leaving 6 bases not matched to a gene. The germline V gene has CDR1 SGHNT and CDR2 YYREEE (reference sequence). The CDR3 reads CASSYSGTAQFF. The CDR3 DNA reads as TGTGCCAGCAGCTACAGCGGGACTGCGCAGTTCTTC.

This clone was observed a single time. V gene TRBV29-1 combines with J gene TRBJ1-2; D is possibly TRBD1 (5 bases). The CDR3 runs to 14 residues. V was clipped by 2 bases and J by 4 bases, with 14 bases between them. Germline lookup yields CDR1 SQVTM and CDR2 ANQGSEA. CDR3 residues: CSVERPGRGYGYTF. CDR3 nucleotide sequence: TGCAGCGTTGAAAGGCCAGGGAGGGGCTATGGCTACACCTTC.

The rearrangement joins TRBV5-6 to TRBJ2-2, with 7 nucleotides matching TRBD2. This CDR3 comprises 16 residues. Trimming at V came to 0 bases and at J to 8 bases, leaving 10 bases not matched to a gene. Germline loops: CDR1 SGHDT, CDR2 YYEEEE. The CDR3 DNA follows: TGTGCCAGCAGCTTGGTGGCGGGAGTACGAAGTGGGGAGCTGTTTTTT. Translated: CASSLVAGVRSGELFF.

The J gene is TRBJ2-2, the V gene TRBV7-9; D gene uncertain. V was trimmed by 2 bases and J by 4 bases, leaving 8 bases between them. The CDR3 is 14 amino acids. The germline V gene encodes CDR1 SEHNR and CDR2 FQNEAQ (reference sequence). The CDR3 bases are TGTGCCAGCAGCTTACTCGAGGTCACCGGGGAGCTGTTTTTT. This gives the protein CASSLLEVTGELFF.